This is a list of T cell receptor beta chains from one sample in a study of blood T cell repertoires in COVID-19. Sequenced by immunoSEQ multiplex PCR; TCRdb stores in-frame clones only, minus some. The sample consists of 250,000 to 350,000 clones, about 90% of them appearing once. The sample was PBMCs or T cells enriched from blood (not recorded which). These receptors were obtained from a woman between 18 and 29 years old with acute COVID-19. Both conserved end residues are part of each CDR3. A D gene is named only where the DNA matches it firmly. The size field is filled for only some rows; it gives once, few, many or a size class.

V gene	clone size	J gene	CDR3 length	D gene	CDR3 protein	CDR3 DNA
TRBV28	.	TRBJ2-7	15	.	CASSLFAGTPYEQYF	TGTGCCAGCAGTTTATTTGCGGGAACCCCCTACGAGCAGTACTTC
TRBV28	once	TRBJ1-5	16	TRBD1	CASIGFGQDSNQPQHF	TGTGCCAGCATCGGCTTTGGACAGGATAGCAATCAGCCCCAGCATTTT
TRBV5-1	.	TRBJ2-1	14	TRBD2	CASSWTELAGEQFF	TGCGCCAGCAGCTGGACAGAACTAGCGGGGGAGCAGTTCTTC
TRBV5-4	.	TRBJ2-5	14	.	CASSSQGSQETQYF	TGTGCCAGCAGCTCCCAGGGTAGCCAAGAGACCCAGTACTTC
TRBV27	.	TRBJ1-4	16	TRBD1	CASSSIRGQGREKLFF	TGTGCCAGCAGTTCGATCCGGGGACAGGGGCGAGAAAAACTGTTTTTT
TRBV6-5	.	TRBJ2-7	16	TRBD1	CASSYSRTGDTYEQYF	TGTGCCAGCAGTTACTCTAGGACAGGGGATACCTACGAGCAGTACTTC
TRBV11-3	.	TRBJ2-1	16	TRBD2	CASSVGLAGLRAEQFF	TGTGCCAGCAGCGTAGGACTAGCGGGCCTTCGCGCTGAGCAGTTCTTC
TRBV5-1	.	TRBJ1-4	14	.	CASSADTGAEKLFF	TGCGCCAGCAGCGCGGATACCGGAGCTGAAAAACTGTTTTTT
TRBV7-9	.	TRBJ2-3	15	.	CASSFGGSQTDTQYF	TGTGCCAGCAGTTTTGGAGGGAGCCAGACAGATACGCAGTATTTT
TRBV9	.	TRBJ1-5	14	.	CASSLSGSNQPQHF	TGTGCCAGCAGCTTATCAGGATCCAATCAGCCCCAGCATTTT
TRBV27	.	TRBJ2-7	13	TRBD1	CASREGGAGEQYF	TGTGCCAGCAGGGAAGGGGGCGCGGGCGAGCAGTACTTC
TRBV7-2	.	TRBJ1-2	16	.	CASSLARGGGTYGYTF	TGTGCCAGCAGCTTAGCGCGTGGGGGCGGTACCTATGGCTACACCTTC